The sequence of this TCR beta chain was determined in a study of T cell repertoires in cytomegalovirus infection. Study-wide background: Recently described HLA-C-restricted plus well-studied HLA-B-restricted CMV epitopes were used. Public TCR beta signatures were indicative of both CMV infection and a matching HLA type. General study results and limits: CMV carriers having the relevant HLA were flagged by cumulative public TCR beta family frequency. The ex vivo response was dominated by HLA-C-restricted CMV-specific TCR beta clonotypes.

Trimming cost V 6 bases and J 3 bases, with 12 bases left between them. The V gene's germline CDR1 is MNHEY and CDR2 SVGEGT. This CDR3 region has 13 residues. Regarding this clonotype: What it binds is not known.

TCRdb reprocessed the reads with MiXCR, giving one entry per CDR3 protein. The data contain about 830,000 distinct CDR3 sequences, about 30% of them singletons. The V and J genes are TRBV6-2 or TRBV6-3 and TRBJ2-7; no clear D. The sample consisted of cultured CD8+ T cells from PBMCs, taken from culture after CMV antigen stimulation. The receptor was isolated from a human donor in good health (CMV status not recorded). Some clones in this sample may be carry-over from other donors' samples. In DNA, the CDR3 is TGTGCCAGCAGCCCTCCGGGTATCTACGAGCAGTACGTC. Protein sequence: CASSPPGIYEQYV.